This passage covers 4 T cell receptor beta chains from one sample sequenced in a study of cytomegalovirus exposure and HLA in healthy donors. Amplification used 60 Vbeta primers and 13 Jbeta primers. The repertoire was sequenced with immunoSEQ multiplex PCR; TCRdb's copy has only in-frame clones and lacks some. Of over 150,000 clones in the sample, about 71% are singletons; the top ten hold 1.1% to 1.5%. Sample: PBMCs. Every receptor here comes from a man over 45 in good health and CMV-seronegative.

This clone came up a few times. The CDR3 reads CASSSQGGYGYTF. The CDR3 bases are TGTGCCAGCAGCTCCCAGGGGGGCTATGGCTACACCTTC. This sequence joins TRBV9 and TRBJ1-2; 7 bases agree with TRBD1. The CDR3 contains 13 residues. From germline, CDR1 is SGDLS and CDR2 YYNGEE. V shed 4 bases, J shed 4 bases, and the junction held 4 bases outside the gene matches.

This chain joins TRBV2 and TRBJ2-7; D might be TRBD2 (5 bases). Germline loops: CDR1 SNHLY, CDR2 FYNNEI. Trimming shortened V by 6 bases and J by 2 bases, and 8 bases separated the two germline ends. There are 12 residues in the CDR3. CDR3 DNA sequence: TGTGCCAGCAGACTCGGGACCTACGAGCAGTACTTC. Protein: CASRLGTYEQYF.

The chain couples TRBV6-1 to TRBJ1-2; the D is unclear. Germline V lookup: CDR1 MNHNS, CDR2 SASEGT. The CDR3 extends over 12 amino acids. The V and J ends lost 6 bases and 1 base respectively, with 6 bases between them. CDR3 nucleotide sequence: TGTGCCAGCAGGTCACTTAACTATGGCTACACCTTC. The encoded protein is CASRSLNYGYTF.

The rearrangement uses TRBV7-2 and TRBJ2-7, with D possibly matching TRBD1 (5 bases). Germline values: CDR1 SGHTA, CDR2 FQGNSA. The CDR3 consists of 14 residues. V lost 2 bases to trimming and J lost 4 bases, with 12 bases between them. CDR3 sequence: CASSLNHDSYEQYF. In nucleotides, the CDR3 is TGTGCCAGCAGCTTAAACCATGACAGTTACGAGCAGTACTTC.